One sample yielded the 4 T cell receptor beta chains listed below, sequenced in a study of T cells of healthy individuals. TCRdb re-derived calls from the 5' RACE reads in MiXCR, one entry per CDR3 protein. The repertoire consists of approximately 100,000 distinct CDR3 sequences, with approximately 18% occurring once and the leading ten covering 6.2%. These receptors were collected from a human donor in good health.

This clonotype was seen a handful of times. The chain recombines TRBV18 with TRBJ1-5; TRBD1 might be the D (6 bases). This CDR3 spans 14 amino acids. V dropped 3 bases and J dropped 8 bases, with 14 bases sitting between them. Germline V gene sequence: CDR1 KGHSH, CDR2 LQKENI. This CDR3 reads CASSPPWTVEPQHF. The CDR3 DNA sequence: TGTGCCAGCTCACCGCCTTGGACAGTCGAGCCCCAGCATTTT.

This clonotype has ten or more counts. The rearrangement links TRBV19 to TRBJ2-7; 7 nucleotides match TRBD1. The V segment lost 4 bases and the J segment 5 bases; nucleotides outside the gene matches: 8. CDR1 LNHDA and CDR2 SQIVND come from the germline V gene (reference sequence). The CDR3 sequence is 14 residues long. CDR3 coding DNA: TGTGCCAGTAGTACTGGACAGGTCCTGGACGAGCAGTACTTC. Translation gives CASSTGQVLDEQYF.

This clonotype turned up a few times. The chain couples TRBV28 to TRBJ2-1; D unclear. In germline, CDR1 is MDHEN, CDR2 SYDVKM. The CDR3 has 13 amino acids. V dropped 6 bases and J dropped 9 bases, with 15 bases sitting between them. For the CDR3, the DNA is TGTGCCAGCAGGCCCAGGTGGTCCGCTGAGCAGTTCTTC. Translation gives CASRPRWSAEQFF.

This clonotype was seen more than once but under ten times. The genes are TRBV4-2 and TRBJ2-1, with TRBD2 identical over 7 bases. Germline V gene sequence: CDR1 LGHNA, CDR2 YNFKEQ. CDR3 length: 16 residues. Trimming at V came to 2 bases and at J to 5 bases, leaving 9 bases not matched to a gene. The CDR3 DNA follows: TGTGCCAGCAGCCAACCTTGGGGGGGGTTGGACAATGAGCAGTTCTTC. It yields the protein CASSQPWGGLDNEQFF.